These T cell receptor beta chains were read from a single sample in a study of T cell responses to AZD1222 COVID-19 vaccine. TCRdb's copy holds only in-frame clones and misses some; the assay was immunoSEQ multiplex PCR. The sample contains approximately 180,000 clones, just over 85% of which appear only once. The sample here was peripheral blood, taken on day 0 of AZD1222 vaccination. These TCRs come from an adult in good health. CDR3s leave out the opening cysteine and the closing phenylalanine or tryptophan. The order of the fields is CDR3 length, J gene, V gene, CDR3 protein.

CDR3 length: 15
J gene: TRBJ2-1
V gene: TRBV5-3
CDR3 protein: ARSPTGLAGPYNEQF

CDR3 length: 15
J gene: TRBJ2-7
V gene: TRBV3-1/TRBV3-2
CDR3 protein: ASSQERIRPLGYEQY

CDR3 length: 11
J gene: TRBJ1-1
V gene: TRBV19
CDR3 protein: ASSIGKNTEAF

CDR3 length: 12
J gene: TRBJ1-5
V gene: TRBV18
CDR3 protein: ASSLQGVNQPQH

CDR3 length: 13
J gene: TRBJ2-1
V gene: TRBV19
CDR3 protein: ASSILAGTYNEQF

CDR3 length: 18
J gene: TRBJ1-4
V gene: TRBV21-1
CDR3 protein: ASSKGYAPGQGMRNEKLF

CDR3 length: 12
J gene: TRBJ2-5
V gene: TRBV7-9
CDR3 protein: ASSLIGQKETQY

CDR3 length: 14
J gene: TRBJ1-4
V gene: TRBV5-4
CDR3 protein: ASSIGLMGANEKLF

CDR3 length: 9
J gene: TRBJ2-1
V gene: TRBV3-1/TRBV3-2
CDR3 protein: ASSQASEQF

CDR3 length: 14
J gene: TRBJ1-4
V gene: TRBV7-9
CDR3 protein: ASTNPRKEANEKLF

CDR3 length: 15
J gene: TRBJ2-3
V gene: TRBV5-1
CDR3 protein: ASSSVRTSGTTDTQY

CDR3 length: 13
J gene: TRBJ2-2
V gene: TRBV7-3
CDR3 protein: ASSLGRGQTGELF

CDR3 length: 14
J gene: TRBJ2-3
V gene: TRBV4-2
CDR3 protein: ASSQGLAGGTDTQY

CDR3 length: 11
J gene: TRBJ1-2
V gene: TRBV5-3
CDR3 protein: ARSLDSLHGYT

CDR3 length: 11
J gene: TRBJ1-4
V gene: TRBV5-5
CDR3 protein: ASKRQENEKLF

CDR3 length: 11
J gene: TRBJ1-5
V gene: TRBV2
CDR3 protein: ASKKTGDQPQH

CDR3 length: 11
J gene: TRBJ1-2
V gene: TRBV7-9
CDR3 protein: ASSLQGTYGYT

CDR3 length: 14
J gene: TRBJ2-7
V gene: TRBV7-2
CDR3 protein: ASSLGPRVAGYEQY

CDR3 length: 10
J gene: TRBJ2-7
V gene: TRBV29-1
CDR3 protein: SVMAGWSEQY

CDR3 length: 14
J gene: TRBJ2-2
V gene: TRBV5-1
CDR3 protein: ASSWGPGLGTGELF

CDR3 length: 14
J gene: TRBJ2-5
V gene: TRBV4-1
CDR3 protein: ASSQVGRTPQETQY

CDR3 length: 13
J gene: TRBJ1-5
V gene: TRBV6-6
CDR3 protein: ASRSRGTGVQPQH

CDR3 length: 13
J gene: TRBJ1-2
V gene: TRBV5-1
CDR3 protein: ASSLVPGGSYGYT

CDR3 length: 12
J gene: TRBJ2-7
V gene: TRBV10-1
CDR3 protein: ASSKGRAPYEQY

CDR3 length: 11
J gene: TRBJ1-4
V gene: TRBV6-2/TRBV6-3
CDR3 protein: ASSYGPPSKLF

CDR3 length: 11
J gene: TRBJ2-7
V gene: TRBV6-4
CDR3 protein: ASSDPGLYEQY

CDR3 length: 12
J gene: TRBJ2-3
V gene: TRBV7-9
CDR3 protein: AIRGGANTDTQY

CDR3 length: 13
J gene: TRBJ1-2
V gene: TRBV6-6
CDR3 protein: ASSTGTGRDLGYT

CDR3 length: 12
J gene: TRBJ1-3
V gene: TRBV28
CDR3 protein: ASSLGSSGNTIY

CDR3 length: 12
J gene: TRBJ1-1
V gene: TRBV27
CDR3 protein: ASSFRGAETEAF

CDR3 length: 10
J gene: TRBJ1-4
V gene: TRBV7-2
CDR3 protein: ASSSGNEKLF

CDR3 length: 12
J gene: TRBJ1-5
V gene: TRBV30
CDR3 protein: AWSVLTANQPQH

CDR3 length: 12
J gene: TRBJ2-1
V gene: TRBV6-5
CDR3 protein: ASSLAEAYNEQF

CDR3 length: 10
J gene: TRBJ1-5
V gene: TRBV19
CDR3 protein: ASSKIGQPQH

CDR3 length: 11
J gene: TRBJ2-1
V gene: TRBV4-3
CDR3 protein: ASSQAYRDEQF

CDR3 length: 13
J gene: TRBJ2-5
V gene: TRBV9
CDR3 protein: ASSILSGIAETQY

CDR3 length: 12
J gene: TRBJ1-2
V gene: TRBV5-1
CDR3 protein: ASSLGRVEGGYT

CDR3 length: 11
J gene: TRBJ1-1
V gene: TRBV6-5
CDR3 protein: ASSRGPDTEAF

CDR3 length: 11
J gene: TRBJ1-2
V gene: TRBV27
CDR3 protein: ASRQTGDGGYT

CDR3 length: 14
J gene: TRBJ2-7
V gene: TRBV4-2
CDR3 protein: ASSQDAGRGAGEQY

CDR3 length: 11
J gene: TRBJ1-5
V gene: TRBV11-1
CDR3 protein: ASSSDGKQPQH

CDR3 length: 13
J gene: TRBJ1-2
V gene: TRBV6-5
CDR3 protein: ASRAGTATNYGYT

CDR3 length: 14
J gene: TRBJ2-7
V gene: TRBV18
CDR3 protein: ASSQPRGGQTYEQY

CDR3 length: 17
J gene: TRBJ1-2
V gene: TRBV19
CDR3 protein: ATSGTGGLSRGRGYGYT

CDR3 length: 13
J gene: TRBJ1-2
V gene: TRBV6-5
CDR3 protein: ASSPGTPPNYGYT

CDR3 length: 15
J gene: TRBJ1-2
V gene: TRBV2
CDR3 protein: ASSGPGQGMFNYGYT

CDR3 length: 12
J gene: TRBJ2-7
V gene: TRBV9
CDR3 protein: ASNRQGGSYEQY

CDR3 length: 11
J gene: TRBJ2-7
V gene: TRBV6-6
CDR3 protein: ASSTGQSYEQY

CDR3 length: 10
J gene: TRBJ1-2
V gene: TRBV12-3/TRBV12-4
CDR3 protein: ASSYTRWGYT

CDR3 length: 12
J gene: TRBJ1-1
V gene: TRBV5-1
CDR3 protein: ASSLGPRGTEAF

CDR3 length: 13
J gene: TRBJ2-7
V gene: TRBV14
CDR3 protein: ASSRPGQGPYEQY

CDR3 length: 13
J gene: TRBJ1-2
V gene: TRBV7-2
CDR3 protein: ASSTNGGQNYGYT

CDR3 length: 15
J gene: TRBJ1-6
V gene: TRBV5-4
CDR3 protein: ASSLFIGGSYNSPLH

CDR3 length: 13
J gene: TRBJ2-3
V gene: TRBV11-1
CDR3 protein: ASSLGGERTDTQY

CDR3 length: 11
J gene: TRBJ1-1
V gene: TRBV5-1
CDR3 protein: ASRGTVNTEAF

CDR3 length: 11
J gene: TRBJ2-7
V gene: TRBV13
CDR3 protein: ASSLPLRGEQY

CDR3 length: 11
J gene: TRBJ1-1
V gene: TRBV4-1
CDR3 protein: ASSGAGNTEAF